This TCR beta chain was documented in a study of shared clonotypes between healthy human individuals. Using immunoSEQ multiplex PCR, the repertoire was profiled, and TCRdb retains in-frame clones only, with some absent. The repertoire includes around 1.6 million clones, about 98% of them detected once, and 0.45% sits in the top ten. Unmatched junction bases numbered 12, after V lost 10 bases and J lost 6 bases. The CDR3 is made up of 15 amino acids. Germline CDR1 reads MDHEN; CDR2 reads SYDVKM. Researchers partitioned CD4+ cells into CD45RA+ naive and CD45RA-negative memory subsets. This TCR derives from a young man in good health. The specimen sequenced was naive CD4+ T cells sorted from blood. The subset here: CD45RA+ positively selected. V usage is TRBV28 and J usage is TRBJ2-3; 11 bases map to TRBD1. As DNA, the CDR3 is TGTGCCATCACAAATACCGGGACAGGGGGGGATACGCAGTATTTT. As protein: CAITNTGTGGDTQYF.